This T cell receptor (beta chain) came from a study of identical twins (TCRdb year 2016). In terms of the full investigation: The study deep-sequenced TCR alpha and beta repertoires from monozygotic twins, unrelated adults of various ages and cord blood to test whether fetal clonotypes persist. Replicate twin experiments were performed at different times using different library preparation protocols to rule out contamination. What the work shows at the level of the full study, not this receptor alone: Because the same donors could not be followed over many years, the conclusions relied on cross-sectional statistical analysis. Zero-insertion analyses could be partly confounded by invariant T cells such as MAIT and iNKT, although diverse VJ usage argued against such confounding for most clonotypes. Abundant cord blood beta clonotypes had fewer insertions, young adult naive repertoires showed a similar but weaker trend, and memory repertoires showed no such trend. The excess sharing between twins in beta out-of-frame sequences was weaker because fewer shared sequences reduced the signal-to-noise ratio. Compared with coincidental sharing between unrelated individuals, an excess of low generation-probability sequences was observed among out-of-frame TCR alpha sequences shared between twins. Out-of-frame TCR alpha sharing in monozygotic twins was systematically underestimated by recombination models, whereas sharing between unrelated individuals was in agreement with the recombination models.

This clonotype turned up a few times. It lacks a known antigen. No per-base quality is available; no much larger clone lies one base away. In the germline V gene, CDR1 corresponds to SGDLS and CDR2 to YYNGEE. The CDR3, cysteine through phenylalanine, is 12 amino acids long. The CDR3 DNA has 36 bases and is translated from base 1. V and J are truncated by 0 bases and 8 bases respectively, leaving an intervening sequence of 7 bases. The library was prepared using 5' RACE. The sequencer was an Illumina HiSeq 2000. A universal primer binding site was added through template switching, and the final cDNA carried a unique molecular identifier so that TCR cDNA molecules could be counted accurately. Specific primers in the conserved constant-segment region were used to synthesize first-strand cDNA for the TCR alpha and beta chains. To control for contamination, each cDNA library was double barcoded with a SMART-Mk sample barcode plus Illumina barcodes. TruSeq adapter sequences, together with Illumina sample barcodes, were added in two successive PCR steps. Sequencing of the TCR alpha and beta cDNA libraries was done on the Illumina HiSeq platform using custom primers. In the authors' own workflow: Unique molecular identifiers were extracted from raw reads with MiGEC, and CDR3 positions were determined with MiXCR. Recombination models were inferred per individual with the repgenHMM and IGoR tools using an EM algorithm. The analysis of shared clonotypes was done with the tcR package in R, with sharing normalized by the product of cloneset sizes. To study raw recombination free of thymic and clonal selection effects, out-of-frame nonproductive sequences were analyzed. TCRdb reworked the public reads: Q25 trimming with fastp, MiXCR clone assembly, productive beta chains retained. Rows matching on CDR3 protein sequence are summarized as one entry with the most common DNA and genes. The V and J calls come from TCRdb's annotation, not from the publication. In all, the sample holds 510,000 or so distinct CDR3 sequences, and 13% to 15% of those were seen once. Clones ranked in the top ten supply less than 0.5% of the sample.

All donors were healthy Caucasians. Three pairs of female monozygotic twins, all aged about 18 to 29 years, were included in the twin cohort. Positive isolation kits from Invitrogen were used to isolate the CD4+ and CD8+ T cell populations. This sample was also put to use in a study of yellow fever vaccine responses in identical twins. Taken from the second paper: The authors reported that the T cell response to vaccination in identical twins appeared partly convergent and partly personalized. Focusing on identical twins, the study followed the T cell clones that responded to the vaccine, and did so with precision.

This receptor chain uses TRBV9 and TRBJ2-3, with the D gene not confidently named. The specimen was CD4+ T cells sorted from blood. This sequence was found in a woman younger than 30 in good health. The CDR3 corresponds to CASSVDLGTQYF. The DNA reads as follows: TGTGCCAGCAGCGTAGATTTGGGTACGCAGTATTTT.